This TCR beta chain is from a study of blood T cell repertoires in COVID-19. Cohorts were determined from participant-reported clinical history. TCRdb's copy holds only in-frame clones and misses some; the assay was immunoSEQ multiplex PCR. This table has a few hundred thousand clones, roughly nine tenths appearing once. This clone was counted a single time. This receptor was obtained from a man between 18 and 29 years old who had recovered from COVID-19. Sequencing was carried out using PBMCs or T cells enriched from blood (not recorded which).

The CDR3 is CASTQTGDQAFF. The CDR3, as DNA: TGTGCCAGCACGCAGACAGGGGACCAAGCTTTCTTT. The chain combines TRBV6-5 with TRBJ1-1; 8 bases fit TRBD1. V was pared by 7 bases and J by 9 bases, with 7 bases of the junction left unmatched. The CDR3 totals 12 residues. The germline V gene encodes CDR1 MNHEY and CDR2 SVGAGI.